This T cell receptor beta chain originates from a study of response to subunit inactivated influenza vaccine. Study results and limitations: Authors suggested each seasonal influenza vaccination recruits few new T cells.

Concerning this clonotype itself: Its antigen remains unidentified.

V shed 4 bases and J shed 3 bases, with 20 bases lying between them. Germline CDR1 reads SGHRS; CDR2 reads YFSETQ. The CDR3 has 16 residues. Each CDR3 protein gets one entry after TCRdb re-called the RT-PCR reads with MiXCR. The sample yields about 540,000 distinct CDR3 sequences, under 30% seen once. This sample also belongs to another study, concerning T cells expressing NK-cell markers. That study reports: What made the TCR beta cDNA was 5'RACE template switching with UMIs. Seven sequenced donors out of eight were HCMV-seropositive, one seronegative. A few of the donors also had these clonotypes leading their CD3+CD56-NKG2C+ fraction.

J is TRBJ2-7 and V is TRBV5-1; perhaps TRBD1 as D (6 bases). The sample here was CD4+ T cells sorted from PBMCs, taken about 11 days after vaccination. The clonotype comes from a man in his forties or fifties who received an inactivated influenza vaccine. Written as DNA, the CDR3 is TGCGCCAGCAGCCGCACAGGGTCGGGTCTTGACTACGAGCAGTACTTC. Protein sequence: CASSRTGSGLDYEQYF.